Listed below are T cell receptor beta chains from one sample, sequenced in a study of cytomegalovirus exposure and HLA in healthy donors. Sequenced by immunoSEQ multiplex PCR; TCRdb stores in-frame clones only, minus some. The table has approximately 140,000 clones, roughly 66% seen once. The specimen was PBMCs. The receptors were sampled from an older woman in good health and CMV-seronegative. Both conserved end residues are part of each CDR3. The order of the fields is V gene, CDR3 protein.

v_gene: TRBV29-1
CDR3aa: CSVTTGIAEQYF

v_gene: TRBV9
CDR3aa: CASSVRAGGINEQFF

v_gene: TRBV7-2
CDR3aa: CASSLVGSGYQPQHF

v_gene: TRBV19
CDR3aa: CASSVGQGATDTQYF

v_gene: TRBV11-2
CDR3aa: CASSLVLPGSTDTQYF

v_gene: TRBV10-3
CDR3aa: CAISERGNGEKLFF

v_gene: TRBV9
CDR3aa: CASSVGTGLNEKLFF

v_gene: TRBV27
CDR3aa: CASSPLTGRGTGELFF

v_gene: TRBV5-5
CDR3aa: CASSFPGRKSKNIQYF

v_gene: TRBV7-8
CDR3aa: CASSLAGEGQYF

v_gene: TRBV7-2
CDR3aa: CAEEGAGRENNEQFF

v_gene: TRBV6-6
CDR3aa: CASSLDTIQYF

v_gene: TRBV27
CDR3aa: CASSPTRILAGGPTSYEQYF

v_gene: TRBV7-9
CDR3aa: CASSSPNQPQHF

v_gene: TRBV28
CDR3aa: CATHGTGLYEQYF

v_gene: TRBV7-8
CDR3aa: CASSPIGATYNEQFF

v_gene: TRBV7-2
CDR3aa: CASATGSGNTIYF

v_gene: TRBV7-7
CDR3aa: CASSLGTGASGETQYF

v_gene: TRBV5-6
CDR3aa: CASSLVGDRGTDTQYF

v_gene: TRBV5-6
CDR3aa: CASSFPGLPYEQYF

v_gene: TRBV10-3
CDR3aa: CAIGGQGVAGETQYF

v_gene: TRBV29-1
CDR3aa: CSVLQAYEQYF

v_gene: TRBV11-3
CDR3aa: CASSLGRLAGVSEQFF

v_gene: TRBV27
CDR3aa: CASRTGTSNSEQFF

v_gene: TRBV15
CDR3aa: CATSRALLNTEAFF

v_gene: TRBV27
CDR3aa: CASSLGAGTEAFF

v_gene: TRBV5-1
CDR3aa: CASSRDVSAGSGRETQYF

v_gene: TRBV4-1
CDR3aa: CASSQGTGRSPEAFF

v_gene: TRBV7-6
CDR3aa: CASSFRTLHGNQPQHF

v_gene: TRBV7-9
CDR3aa: CASSQQFSGNTIYF

v_gene: TRBV5-4
CDR3aa: CASSLAASGRAEEGWNEQFF

v_gene: TRBV6-5
CDR3aa: CASRRTGDGNSPLHF

v_gene: TRBV21-1
CDR3aa: CASPVDGRYNYGYTF

v_gene: TRBV28
CDR3aa: CASSRTSGLVYEQYF

v_gene: TRBV5-1
CDR3aa: CASSTGLAGASTDTQYF

v_gene: TRBV4-3
CDR3aa: CASSQAHRASYGYTF

v_gene: TRBV7-2
CDR3aa: CASSTAGTGGYEQYF

v_gene: TRBV2
CDR3aa: CASSEQGGTGELFF

v_gene: TRBV6-1
CDR3aa: CASSPGQVSNQPQHF

v_gene: TRBV19
CDR3aa: CASSIGGFEQFF

v_gene: TRBV14
CDR3aa: CASSLAVGSTDTQYF